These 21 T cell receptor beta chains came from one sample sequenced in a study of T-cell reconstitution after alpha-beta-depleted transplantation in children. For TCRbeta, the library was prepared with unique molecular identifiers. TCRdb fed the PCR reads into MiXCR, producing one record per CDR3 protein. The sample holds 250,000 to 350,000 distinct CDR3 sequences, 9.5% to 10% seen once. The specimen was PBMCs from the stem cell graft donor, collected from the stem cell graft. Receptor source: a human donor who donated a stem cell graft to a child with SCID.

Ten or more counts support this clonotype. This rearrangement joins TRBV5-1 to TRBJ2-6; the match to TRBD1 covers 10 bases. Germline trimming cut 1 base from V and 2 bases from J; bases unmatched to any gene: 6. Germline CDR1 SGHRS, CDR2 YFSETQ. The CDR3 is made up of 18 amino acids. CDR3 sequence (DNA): TGCGCCAGCAGCTTGTTGGGACAGGGGTTTACTGGGGCCAACGTCCTGACTTTC. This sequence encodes CASSLLGQGFTGANVLTF. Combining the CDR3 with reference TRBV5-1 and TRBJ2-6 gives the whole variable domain KAGVTQTPRYLIKTRGQQVTLSCSPISGHRSVSWYQQTPGQGLQFLFEYFSETQRNKGNFPGRFSGRQFSNSRSEMNVSTLELGDSALYLCASSLLGQGFTGANVLTFGAGSRLTVL.

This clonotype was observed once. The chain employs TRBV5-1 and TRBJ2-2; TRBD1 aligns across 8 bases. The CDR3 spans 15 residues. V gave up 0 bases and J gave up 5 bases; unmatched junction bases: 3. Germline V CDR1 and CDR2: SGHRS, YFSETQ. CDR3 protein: CASSLVTGGTGELFF. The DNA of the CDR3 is TGCGCCAGCAGCTTGGTAACAGGGGGGACCGGGGAGCTGTTTTTT.

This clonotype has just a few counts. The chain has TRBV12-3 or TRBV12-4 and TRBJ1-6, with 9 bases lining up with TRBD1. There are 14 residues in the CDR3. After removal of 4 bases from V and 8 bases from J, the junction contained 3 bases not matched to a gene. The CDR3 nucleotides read TGTGCCAGCAGTTCGGACAGGGGTGATTCACCCCTCCACTTT. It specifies CASSSDRGDSPLHF.

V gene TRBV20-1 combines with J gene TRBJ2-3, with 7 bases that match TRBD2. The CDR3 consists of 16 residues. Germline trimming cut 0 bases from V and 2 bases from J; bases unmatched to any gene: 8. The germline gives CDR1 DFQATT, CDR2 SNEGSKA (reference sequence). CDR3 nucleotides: TGCAGTGCTAGAGATTTGAAGGCGGGGGTCACAGATACGCAGTATTTT. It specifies CSARDLKAGVTDTQYF.

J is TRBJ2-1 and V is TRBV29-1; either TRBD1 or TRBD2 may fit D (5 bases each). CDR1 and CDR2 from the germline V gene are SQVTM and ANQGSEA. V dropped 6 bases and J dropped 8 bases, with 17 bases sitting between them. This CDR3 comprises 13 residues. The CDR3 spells CSVQGRGFYEQFF. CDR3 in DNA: TGCAGCGTCCAGGGTCGGGGCTTCTATGAGCAGTTCTTC.

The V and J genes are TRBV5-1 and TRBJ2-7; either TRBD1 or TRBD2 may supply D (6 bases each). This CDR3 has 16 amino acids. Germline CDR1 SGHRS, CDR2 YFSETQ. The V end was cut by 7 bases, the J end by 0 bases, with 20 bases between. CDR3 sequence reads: CASHGSGDGSSYEQYF. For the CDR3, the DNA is TGCGCCAGCCACGGGTCAGGGGACGGGAGCTCCTACGAGCAGTACTTC.

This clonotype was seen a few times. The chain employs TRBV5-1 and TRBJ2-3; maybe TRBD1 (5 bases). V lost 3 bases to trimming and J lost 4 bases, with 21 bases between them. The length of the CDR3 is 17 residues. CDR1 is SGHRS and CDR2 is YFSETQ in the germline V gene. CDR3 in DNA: TGCGCCAGCAGCTCGGTGGGCCAGGGAACCATTGCAGATACGCAGTATTTT. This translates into CASSSVGQGTIADTQYF.

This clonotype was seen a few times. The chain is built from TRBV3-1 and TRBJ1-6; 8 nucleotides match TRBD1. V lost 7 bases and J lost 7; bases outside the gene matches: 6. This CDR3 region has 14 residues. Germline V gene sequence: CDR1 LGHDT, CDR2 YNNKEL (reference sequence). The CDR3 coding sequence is TGTGCCAGCACCCCGACAGGGGAAAATTCACCCCTCCACTTT. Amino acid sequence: CASTPTGENSPLHF. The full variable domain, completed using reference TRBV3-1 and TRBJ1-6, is DTAVSQTPKYLVTQMGNDKSIKCEQNLGHDTMYWYKQDSKKFLKIMFSYNNKELIINETVPNRFSPKSPDKAHLNLHINSLELGDSAVYFCASTPTGENSPLHFGNGTRLTVT.

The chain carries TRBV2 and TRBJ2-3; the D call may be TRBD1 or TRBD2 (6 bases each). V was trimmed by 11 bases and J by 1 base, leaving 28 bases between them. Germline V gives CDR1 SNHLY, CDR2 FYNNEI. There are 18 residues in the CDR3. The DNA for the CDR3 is TGTGCCTTCTGTTTCGGGGGCTACCGGGGGCCCCGCACAGATACGCAGTATTTT. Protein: CAFCFGGYRGPRTDTQYF.

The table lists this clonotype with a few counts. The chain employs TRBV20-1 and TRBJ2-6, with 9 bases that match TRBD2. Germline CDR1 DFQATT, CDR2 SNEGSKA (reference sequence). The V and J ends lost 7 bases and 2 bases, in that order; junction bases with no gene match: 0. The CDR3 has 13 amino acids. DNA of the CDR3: TGCAGTGGGACTAGCGCTGGGGCCAACGTCCTGACTTTC. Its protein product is CSGTSAGANVLTF.

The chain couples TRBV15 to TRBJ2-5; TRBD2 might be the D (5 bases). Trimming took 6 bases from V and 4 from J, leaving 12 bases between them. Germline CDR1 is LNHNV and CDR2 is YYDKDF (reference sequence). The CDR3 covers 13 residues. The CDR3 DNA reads TGTGCCACCAGGGCCCCCCGGGGAGAGACCCAGTACTTC. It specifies CATRAPRGETQYF.

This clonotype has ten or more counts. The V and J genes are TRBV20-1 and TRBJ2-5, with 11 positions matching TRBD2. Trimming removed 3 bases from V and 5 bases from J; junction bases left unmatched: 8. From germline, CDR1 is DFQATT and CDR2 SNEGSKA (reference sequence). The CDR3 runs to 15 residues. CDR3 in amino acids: CSASALSGGAETQYF. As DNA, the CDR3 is TGCAGTGCTAGTGCCCTTAGCGGGGGGGCGGAGACCCAGTACTTC.

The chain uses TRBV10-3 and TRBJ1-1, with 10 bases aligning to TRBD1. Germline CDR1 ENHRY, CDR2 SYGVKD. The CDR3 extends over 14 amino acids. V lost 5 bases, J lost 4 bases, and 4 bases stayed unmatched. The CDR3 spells CAISMGQGSTEAFF. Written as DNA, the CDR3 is TGTGCCATCAGTATGGGACAGGGGTCCACTGAAGCTTTCTTT.

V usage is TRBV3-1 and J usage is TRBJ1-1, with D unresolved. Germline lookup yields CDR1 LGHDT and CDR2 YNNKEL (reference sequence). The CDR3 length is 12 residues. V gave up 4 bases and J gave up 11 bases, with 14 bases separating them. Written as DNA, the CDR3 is TGTGCCAGCAGCCGTCCCCCCCACACGGCTTTCTTT. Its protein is CASSRPPHTAFF.

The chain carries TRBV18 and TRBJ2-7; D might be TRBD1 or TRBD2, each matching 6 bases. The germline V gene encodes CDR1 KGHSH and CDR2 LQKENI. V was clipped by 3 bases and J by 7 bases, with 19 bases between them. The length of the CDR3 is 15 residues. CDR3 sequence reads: CASSPTGGSPREQYF. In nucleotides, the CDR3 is TGTGCCAGCTCACCGACCGGGGGCAGCCCGCGGGAGCAGTACTTC. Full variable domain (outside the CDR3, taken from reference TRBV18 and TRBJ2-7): NAGVMQNPRHLVRRRGQEARLRCSPMKGHSHVYWYRQLPEEGLKFMVYLQKENIIDESGMPKERFSAEFPKEGPSILRIQQVVRGDSAAYFCASSPTGGSPREQYFGPGTRLTVT.

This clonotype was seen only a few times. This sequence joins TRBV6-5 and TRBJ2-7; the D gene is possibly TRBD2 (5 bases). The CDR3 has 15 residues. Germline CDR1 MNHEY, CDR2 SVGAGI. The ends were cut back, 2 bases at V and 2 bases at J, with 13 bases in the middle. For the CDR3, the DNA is TGTGCCAGCAGTTACAGGGAAAGAGGGACCTACGAGCAGTACTTC. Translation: CASSYRERGTYEQYF.

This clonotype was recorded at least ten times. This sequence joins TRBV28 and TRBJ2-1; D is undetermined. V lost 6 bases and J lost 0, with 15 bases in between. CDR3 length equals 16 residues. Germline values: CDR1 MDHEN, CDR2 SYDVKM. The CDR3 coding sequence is TGTGCCAGCAGCTATATGGAGCGATTCTCCTACAATGAGCAGTTCTTC. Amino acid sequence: CASSYMERFSYNEQFF. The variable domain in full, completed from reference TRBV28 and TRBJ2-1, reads DVKVTQSSRYLVKRTGEKVFLECVQDMDHENMFWYRQDPGLGLRLIYFSYDVKMKEKGDIPEGYSVSREKKERFSLILESASTNQTSMYLCASSYMERFSYNEQFFGPGTRLTVL.

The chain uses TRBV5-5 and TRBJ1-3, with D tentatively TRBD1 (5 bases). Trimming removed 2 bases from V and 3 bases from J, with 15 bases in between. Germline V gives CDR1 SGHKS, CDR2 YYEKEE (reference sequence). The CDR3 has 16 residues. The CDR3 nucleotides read TGTGCCAGCAGCTTACAACAGGCGGATCATGGAAACACCATATATTTT. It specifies CASSLQQADHGNTIYF.

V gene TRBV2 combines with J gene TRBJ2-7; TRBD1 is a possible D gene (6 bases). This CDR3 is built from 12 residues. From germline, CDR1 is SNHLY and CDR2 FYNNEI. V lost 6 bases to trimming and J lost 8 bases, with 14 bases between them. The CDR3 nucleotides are TGTGCCAGCAGCCTCGGACAGCCCCAGCAGTACTTC. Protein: CASSLGQPQQYF.

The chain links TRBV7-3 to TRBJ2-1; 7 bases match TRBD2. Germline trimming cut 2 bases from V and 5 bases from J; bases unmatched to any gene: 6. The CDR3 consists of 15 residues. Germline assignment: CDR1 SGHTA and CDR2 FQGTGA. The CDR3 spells CASSLLAVGNNEQFF. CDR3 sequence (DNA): TGTGCCAGCAGCTTACTAGCGGTGGGGAACAATGAGCAGTTCTTC.

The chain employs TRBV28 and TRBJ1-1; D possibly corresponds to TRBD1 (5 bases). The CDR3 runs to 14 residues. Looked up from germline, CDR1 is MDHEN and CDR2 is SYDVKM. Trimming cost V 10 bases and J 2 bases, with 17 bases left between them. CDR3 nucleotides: TGTGCCATGGGCCGCAGCCGGGGCAACACTGAAGCTTTCTTT. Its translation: CAMGRSRGNTEAFF.